Following are 28 T cell receptor beta chains from one sample sequenced in a study of immune evolution from preneoplasia to lung adenocarcinoma. Here immunoSEQ multiplex PCR was the method, and the copy in TCRdb shows in-frame clones only, minus some. Of some 5,400 clones in the sample, over 80% were seen once. Sequenced input: FFPE minimally invasive lung adenocarcinoma tissue. These receptors were collected from a person aged 55-79 years with lung adenocarcinoma.

This chain joins TRBV10-1 and TRBJ1-2; no reliable D call. V lost 5 bases, J lost 8 bases, and 12 bases lay in between. CDR1 is WNHNN and CDR2 is SYGVQD in the germline V gene (reference sequence). This CDR3 has 12 residues. CDR3 region: CASSSGMYGYTF. The CDR3 DNA follows: TGCGCCAGCAGTTCGGGGATGTACGGCTACACCTTC.

The V gene is TRBV6-1, the J gene TRBJ1-5, with D uncertain. V gave up 4 bases and J gave up 4 bases, with 14 bases separating them. Per germline, CDR1 MNHNS and CDR2 SASEGT. The CDR3 contains 15 residues. As DNA, the CDR3 is TGTGCCAGCAGTGGTAGCCAAAGTCTTAATCAGCCCCAGCATTTT. Translation gives CASSGSQSLNQPQHF.

This clone was recorded a few times. The chain joins TRBV7-2 to TRBJ1-5; TRBD1 agrees at 8 bases. The V segment lost 4 bases and the J segment 6 bases; nucleotides outside the gene matches: 5. Germline V gene lookup returns CDR1 SGHTA and CDR2 FQGNSA. CDR3 length equals 14 residues. The CDR3 is CASSSQGAGQPQHF. The CDR3 DNA is TGTGCCAGCAGCTCTCAGGGGGCCGGTCAGCCCCAGCATTTT.

This clone was observed a single time. The chain recombines TRBV19 with TRBJ2-7; 8 nucleotides agree with TRBD1. This CDR3 has 15 amino acids. The V and J ends lost 2 bases and 1 base, in that order; junction bases with no gene match: 4. CDR1 is LNHDA and CDR2 is SQIVND in the germline V gene (reference sequence). DNA for the CDR3: TGTGCCAGTAGTATACAGGGGGCTGGGTCCTACGAGCAGTACTTC. Amino acid sequence: CASSIQGAGSYEQYF.

The genes are TRBV11-2 and TRBJ2-1; maybe TRBD1 (6 bases). V was cut by 5 bases and J by 7 bases, with 12 bases left in between. The CDR3 totals 13 residues. Germline CDR1 SGHAT, CDR2 FQNNGV. CDR3 in amino acids: CASSPGQFNEQFF. CDR3 coding DNA: TGTGCCAGCAGCCCCGGACAGTTTAATGAGCAGTTCTTC.

This clone was observed a handful of times. CDR3 in DNA: TGTGCCAGCAGCGTAGGACTAGCGGGAGCCTACAATGAGCAGTTCTTC. Protein sequence: CASSVGLAGAYNEQFF. The chain has TRBV9 and TRBJ2-1; 12 bases match TRBD2. The CDR3 spans 16 residues. After removal of 0 bases from V and 2 bases from J, the junction contained 0 bases not matched to a gene. Germline V gene lookup returns CDR1 SGDLS and CDR2 YYNGEE.

The chain links TRBV19 to TRBJ2-7; D not certain. The CDR3 length is 14 residues. The ends were cut back, 1 base at V and 3 bases at J, with 10 bases in the middle. The germline V gene has CDR1 LNHDA and CDR2 SQIVND (reference sequence). As DNA, the CDR3 is TGTGCCAGTAGTATAGCTCACTACAACTACGAGCAGTACTTC. This codes for CASSIAHYNYEQYF.

On this clone: The conserved closing phenylalanine or tryptophan is absent in this CDR3, likely reflecting a read error. This chain connects TRBV30 to TRBJ2-7, with TRBD1 matching 8 bases. V lost 4 bases, J lost 3 bases, and 2 bases stayed unmatched. In germline, CDR1 is GTSNPN, CDR2 SVGIG (reference sequence). This CDR3 has 12 amino acids. In nucleotides, the CDR3 is TGTGCCTGGAAAGACAGGGGCTACGAGCAGTACTTG. Amino acid sequence: CAWKDRGYEQYL.

The chain combines TRBV6-6 with TRBJ2-7, with no clear D. Germline V CDR1 and CDR2: MNHNY, SVGAGI (reference sequence). Trimming cost V 0 bases and J 7 bases, with 13 bases left between them. This CDR3 region has 14 residues. The CDR3 DNA reads as TGTGCCAGCAGTTACTCGAGCCTTGAAAGGGAGCAGTACTTC. It specifies CASSYSSLEREQYF.

The rearrangement links TRBV5-1 to TRBJ1-1, with D possibly being TRBD1 (6 bases). The germline V gene has CDR1 SGHRS and CDR2 YFSETQ. With 7 bases removed from V and 5 bases from J, the gap between germline ends came to 18 bases. The CDR3 runs to 14 residues. This CDR3 is CASGLQGLGTEAFF. DNA for the CDR3: TGCGCCAGCGGGTTACAGGGATTGGGGACTGAAGCTTTCTTT. Full variable domain (missing parts from reference TRBV5-1 and TRBJ1-1): KAGVTQTPRYLIKTRGQQVTLSCSPISGHRSVSWYQQTPGQGLQFLFEYFSETQRNKGNFPGRFSGRQFSNSRSEMNVSTLELGDSALYLCASGLQGLGTEAFFGQGTRLTVV.

V gene TRBV7-9 combines with J gene TRBJ1-5, with 7 bases lining up with TRBD1. The CDR3 runs to 15 residues. From germline, CDR1 is SEHNR and CDR2 FQNEAQ (reference sequence). J was trimmed by 2 bases and V by 1 base; bases with no gene match: 2. The CDR3 sequence: CASSLGGQGNQPQHF. The CDR3 DNA is TGTGCCAGCAGCTTAGGTGGACAGGGCAATCAGCCCCAGCATTTT.

This chain joins TRBV19 and TRBJ1-6, with D possibly being TRBD1 (5 bases). Deletions cut 8 bases from V and 7 bases from J, with 12 bases between. Germline V CDR1 and CDR2: LNHDA, SQIVND (reference sequence). The CDR3 sequence is 13 residues long. The CDR3 nucleotides are TGTGCCAGTTCGGGACTGAGAAATTCACCCCTCCACTTT. Its protein is CASSGLRNSPLHF. The variable domain in full, with the rest retrieved from reference TRBV19 and TRBJ1-6, is DGGITQSPKYLFRKEGQNVTLSCEQNLNHDAMYWYRQDPGQGLRLIYYSQIVNDFQKGDIAEGYSVSREKKESFPLTVTSAQKNPTAFYLCASSGLRNSPLHFGNGTRLTVT.

This chain connects TRBV11-3 to TRBJ1-1; no clear D gene. Trimming took off 9 bases at V and 1 base at J, with 12 bases between the two ends. The CDR3 runs to 13 residues. CDR1 and CDR2 (germline): SGHNT, YENEEA. The CDR3 DNA sequence: TGTGCCAGGGCGGAGCGGTCGAACACTGAAGCTTTCTTT. This encodes CARAERSNTEAFF.

This rearrangement joins TRBV6-5 to TRBJ1-1; maybe TRBD1 (6 bases). The CDR3 runs 14 residues. Per the germline V gene, CDR1 is MNHEY and CDR2 is SVGAGI. Trimming cost V 2 bases and J 6 bases, with 13 bases left between them. In nucleotides, the CDR3 is TGTGCCAGCAGTTACGGGGGGACATCGGCTGAAGCTTTCTTT. Residues: CASSYGGTSAEAFF.

This sequence joins TRBV30 and TRBJ2-1; D not certain. V lost 7 bases to trimming and J lost 0 bases, with 10 bases between them. Per germline, CDR1 GTSNPN and CDR2 SVGIG (reference sequence). This CDR3 has 13 residues. The chain's CDR3 is CAYHRVSYNEQFF. The CDR3 DNA is TGTGCCTACCACCGGGTCTCCTACAATGAGCAGTTCTTC.

This sequence joins TRBV5-6 and TRBJ2-7; 15 bases fit TRBD2. The J segment lost 0 bases and the V segment lost 4 bases, leaving 8 bases of the junction unmatched. Germline lookup yields CDR1 SGHDT and CDR2 YYEEEE. The CDR3 is made up of 18 amino acids. The CDR3 DNA reads as TGTGCCAGCAGCCAAGGGACTAGCGGGAGGTTTGTCTCCTACGAGCAGTACTTC. It yields the protein CASSQGTSGRFVSYEQYF.

J is TRBJ1-2 and V is TRBV2; 8 positions match TRBD1. The CDR3 sequence is 13 residues long. Trimming removed 8 bases from V and 7 bases from J; junction bases left unmatched: 9. Germline V gene sequence: CDR1 SNHLY, CDR2 FYNNEI. The CDR3 reads CASSDRGGGGYTF. For the CDR3, the DNA is TGTGCCAGCTCAGACAGGGGAGGCGGTGGCTACACCTTC.

The rearrangement links TRBV11-2 to TRBJ2-7; the D gene could be TRBD1 or TRBD2 (5 bases each). Germline V gene sequence: CDR1 SGHAT, CDR2 FQNNGV. The V end lost 8 bases, the J end lost 2 bases, and 10 bases lay between the germline ends. The CDR3 consists of 12 residues. The CDR3 loop is CASQLGAYEQYF. CDR3 nucleotide sequence: TGTGCCAGCCAGCTGGGGGCCTACGAGCAGTACTTC. Complete variable domain (other parts from reference TRBV11-2 and TRBJ2-7): EAGVAQSPRYKIIEKRQSVAFWCNPISGHATLYWYQQILGQGPKLLIQFQNNGVVDDSQLPKDRFSAERLKGVDSTLKIQPAKLEDSAVYLCASQLGAYEQYFGPGTRLTVT.

This clone was found a few times. The genes are TRBV11-1 and TRBJ2-7; D not resolved. The CDR3 sequence is 11 residues long. Germline assignment: CDR1 SGHAT and CDR2 FQDESV (reference sequence). The germline V and J ends were trimmed by 1 base and 7 bases, with 5 bases remaining between them. In nucleotides, the CDR3 is TGTGCCAGCAGCTTAGAAGGGGAGCAGTACTTC. This sequence encodes CASSLEGEQYF.

V and J are TRBV5-8 and TRBJ2-2; possibly TRBD1 for D (5 bases). Trimming removed 0 bases at V and 0 bases at J, with 12 bases between. In germline, CDR1 is SGHTS, CDR2 YDEGEE. The CDR3 spans 17 residues. Here the CDR3 reads CASSLDLQGPNTGELFF. The CDR3 bases are TGTGCCAGCAGCTTGGATTTGCAGGGCCCGAACACCGGGGAGCTGTTTTTT.

V gene TRBV4-3 combines with J gene TRBJ2-3; no clear D. CDR3 length: 15 amino acids. In germline, CDR1 is LGHNA, CDR2 YSLEER. The ends were cut back, 1 base at V and 2 bases at J, with 10 bases in the middle. The CDR3 protein is CASSQGRIATDTQYF. The CDR3, as DNA: TGCGCCAGCAGCCAAGGCCGCATTGCCACAGATACGCAGTATTTT.

The rearrangement links TRBV5-5 to TRBJ1-3; 9 bases fit TRBD1. Germline CDR1 SGHKS, CDR2 YYEKEE (reference sequence). The trim removed 0 bases at V and 0 bases at J, leaving 4 bases unmatched. This CDR3 comprises 17 residues. CDR3 sequence reads: CASSLGPTGGSGNTIYF. CDR3 DNA: TGTGCCAGCAGCTTGGGCCCGACAGGGGGCTCTGGAAACACCATATATTTT.

This chain uses TRBV15 with TRBJ2-1; D may be TRBD1 or TRBD2 (5 bases each). The ends were cut back, 0 bases at V and 9 bases at J, with 9 bases in the middle. Germline V gene sequence: CDR1 LNHNV, CDR2 YYDKDF (reference sequence). CDR3 size: 13 residues. The CDR3 is CATSRDWGIEQFF. CDR3 nucleotides: TGTGCCACCAGCAGAGATTGGGGGATTGAGCAGTTCTTC.

The J gene is TRBJ2-7, the V gene TRBV19, with D unresolved. The CDR3 covers 13 residues. Germline V gene sequence: CDR1 LNHDA, CDR2 SQIVND (reference sequence). Trimming removed 5 bases at V and 3 bases at J, with 11 bases between. CDR3 bases: TGTGCCAGTAGTCCTACTTTAGACTACGAGCAGTACTTC. It yields the protein CASSPTLDYEQYF.

This clone was found once. The chain links TRBV4-3 to TRBJ1-2, with D perhaps TRBD1 (5 bases). Trimming took off 0 bases at V and 8 bases at J, with 13 bases between the two ends. This CDR3 is 14 amino acids long. CDR1 and CDR2 (germline): LGHNA, YSLEER. CDR3 sequence reads: CASSQDRTRGGYTF. The CDR3, as DNA: TGCGCCAGCAGCCAAGATAGGACACGGGGAGGCTACACCTTC.

This clone came up a few times. This chain connects TRBV5-5 to TRBJ2-3, with a possible D match to TRBD2 (6 bases). Per the germline V gene, CDR1 is SGHKS and CDR2 is YYEKEE (reference sequence). The CDR3 is 14 amino acids. V lost 1 base to trimming and J lost 6 bases, with 12 bases between them. CDR3 nucleotides: TGTGCCAGCAGCTTGAGGCGGGGTAGGGATACGCAGTATTTT. It specifies CASSLRRGRDTQYF.

This rearrangement joins TRBV2 to TRBJ2-7; possibly TRBD1 for D (6 bases). This CDR3 has 13 residues. Trimming removed 6 bases from V and 3 bases from J, with 12 bases in between. Germline-derived CDR1 and CDR2 are SNHLY and FYNNEI. CDR3 sequence (DNA): TGTGCCAGCAGCCGGGACAATTACTACGAGCAGTACTTC. Translated: CASSRDNYYEQYF.

This chain joins TRBV28 and TRBJ2-3; 10 bases map to TRBD2. There are 16 residues in the CDR3. V gave up 5 bases and J gave up 0 bases; unmatched junction bases: 5. Looked up from germline, CDR1 is MDHEN and CDR2 is SYDVKM. CDR3 DNA: TGTGCCAGCAGTCCGGAACTAGCGGGAAGCACAGATACGCAGTATTTT. Its translation is CASSPELAGSTDTQYF.